This TCR beta chain stems from a study of spatial heterogeneity in lung cancer (dated by TCRdb to about 2019). For the wider study: Beta-chain transcripts were consistently detected in greater numbers than alpha-chain transcripts, which likely reflects a higher abundance of beta-chain transcripts. A strong correlation was found between TCR transcript counts in tumor regions and a T cell transcriptional module score from matched bulk RNA-seq. In the raw uncorrected reads, each unique combination of TCR and UMI appeared more than ten times on average. In non-small cell lung cancer, the study quantitatively compared TCR alpha and beta repertoires across several tumor regions, matched nontumor lung, and blood. Nonsynonymous mutation counts, determined by whole-exome sequencing of tumor tissue, were related to TCR repertoire features. At surgery, over 200 tumor regions, 63 to 70 matched nontumor lung samples and 56 PBMC samples were TCR-sequenced for both alpha and beta chains.

The meaning of the sample's time point label: sample taken at primary tumor resection. The donors were 72 patients from the lung TRACERx cohort who had early-stage, untreated non-small cell lung cancer. Without any cell sorting, TCR sequencing was performed on whole RNA extracted either from tumor and nontumor lung tissue or from cryopreserved PBMC samples. Only patients for whom sufficient RNA was available from at least two tumor regions were selected for TCR sequencing. Tumor and adjacent nontumor lung specimens were reviewed by a lung pathologist before selection. The germline V gene specifies SGHTS as CDR1 and YDEGEE as CDR2. There are 13 amino acids in the CDR3, from cysteine to phenylalanine inclusive. This entry keeps only the CDR3 DNA: 39 bases, framed from base 1. Relative to germline, V is 5 bases shorter and J is 3 bases shorter, with 9 bases between their ends. Libraries were constructed by 5' RACE. The instrument given in TCRdb is NextSeq 500. The TCR library protocol attached a unique molecular identifier to each TCR cDNA molecule to allow correction of PCR and sequencing errors. The paper's data handling went like this. TCR identification, UMI-based error correction and CDR3 extraction were performed with Decombinator tools. Expanded TCRs were defined as those above a frequency of 2 per 1,000, corresponding to the top 1% of the tumor frequency distribution. Expanded tumor TCRs statistically deemed absent (corrected P<0.05) from at least one tumor region were classed as regional, and all other expanded tumor TCRs were classed as ubiquitous. Rényi diversity was computed with the R vegan package after subsampling each repertoire 100 times to 5,000 TCRs. To build CDR3 similarity networks, amino acid triplet string-kernel similarity was used, and CDR3s were connected when their pairwise similarity was above 0.82. The raw public reads went through TCRdb reprocessing: fastp at Q25, MiXCR clone calling, in-frame beta chains kept. Every distinct CDR3 protein forms one entry, paired with its most common genes and DNA. Here the V and J calls rest on TCRdb's processing, not on the authors' analysis. For this sample there are 2,000 to 3,000 distinct CDR3 sequences; about 8% appear just once. The top ten constitute roughly a tenth of the sample.

Study-level results and caveats: The tumor nonsynonymous mutation count correlated with the number of expanded intratumoral alpha and beta TCRs. Counts of ubiquitous and regional expanded TCRs were found to correlate with counts of ubiquitous and regional nonsynonymous mutations, respectively. Estimated TCR-seq coverage of tumor T cells was only about 7.4% for alpha chains and around 14% for beta chains. Confirming at a functional level the hypothesis that regional TCRs recognize regional mutations was considered to require additional single-cell paired TCR alpha and beta sequencing.

In its sample, this clonotype was seen many times. Its antigen is still unknown. Per-base qualities were not stored, and no clone one base away is much larger. This chain is built from TRBV5-8 and TRBJ2-1, with an unclear D gene assignment. The material was lung tumor tissue, obtained at surgery. This receptor was identified in a female donor with early-stage non-small cell lung cancer. At the DNA level, the sequence is TGTGCCAGCAGTCGGGTCTTCTACAATGAGCAGTTCTTC. Its amino acids are CASSRVFYNEQFF. Full variable domain (CDR3 extended with the reference TRBV5-8 and TRBJ2-1 proteins): EAGVTQSPTHLIKTRGQQATLRCSPISGHTSVYWYQQALGLGLQFLLWYDEGEERNRGNFPPRFSGRQFPNYSSELNVNALELEDSALYLCASSRVFYNEQFFGPGTRLTVL.